This T cell receptor (beta chain) derives from a study of identical twins. The V gene's germline CDR1 is SGHRS and CDR2 YFSETQ. V dropped 2 bases and J dropped 6 bases, with 12 bases sitting between them. This CDR3 is built from 14 residues. This clonotype was seen only a few times. TCRdb processed the 5' RACE reads anew with MiXCR; each CDR3 protein has one entry. The table has 750,000 to 950,000 distinct CDR3 sequences, over 9% seen once; the top ten hold around 1.6%. These data were also filed under a second study, of yellow fever vaccine responses in identical twins.

The sequence was obtained from a woman younger than 30 in good health. V gene TRBV5-1 combines with J gene TRBJ2-1; a possible D gene is TRBD1 (6 bases). Sequenced input: PBMCs. CDR3 coding DNA: TGCGCCAGCAGCTTCCAACCGGACAGCAATGAGCAGTTCTTC. It yields the protein CASSFQPDSNEQFF.